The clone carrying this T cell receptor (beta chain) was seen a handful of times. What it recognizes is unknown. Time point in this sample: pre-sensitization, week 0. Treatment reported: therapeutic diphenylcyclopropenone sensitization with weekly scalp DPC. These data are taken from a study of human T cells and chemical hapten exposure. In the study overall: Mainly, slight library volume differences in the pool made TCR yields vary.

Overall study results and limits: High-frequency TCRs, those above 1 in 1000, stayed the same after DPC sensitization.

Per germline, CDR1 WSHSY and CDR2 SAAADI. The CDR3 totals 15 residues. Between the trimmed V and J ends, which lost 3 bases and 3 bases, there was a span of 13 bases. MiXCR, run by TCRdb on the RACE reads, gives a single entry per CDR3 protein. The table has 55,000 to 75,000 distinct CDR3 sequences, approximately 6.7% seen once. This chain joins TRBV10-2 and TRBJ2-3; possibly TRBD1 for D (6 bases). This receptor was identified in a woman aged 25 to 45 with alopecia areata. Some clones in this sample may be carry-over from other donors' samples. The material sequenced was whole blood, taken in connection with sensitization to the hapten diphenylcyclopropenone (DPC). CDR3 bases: TGCGCCAGCAGTGAATGGGGGCAGGGGACAGATACGCAGTATTTT. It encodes CASSEWGQGTDTQYF.